These T cell receptor beta chains were read from a single sample in a study of blood T cell repertoires in COVID-19. Method: immunoSEQ multiplex PCR; TCRdb's copy keeps in-frame clones and lacks some. The sample has about 240,000 clones; around 83% are singletons. Sequencing was performed on peripheral blood. Receptor source: a woman aged 55 to 70 with active or convalescent COVID-19. Both conserved end residues are part of each CDR3. The D gene is left open where the match is weak. The size entry is marked missing in some rows and otherwise reads once, few, many or a size class.

d_call,j_call,v_call,clone_size,cdr3_nt,cdr3_aa
.,TRBJ2-5,TRBV7-2,.,TGTGCCAGCAGCTTAGGGGGGCGGAGTCGAAGAAGAGAGACCCAGTACTTC,CASSLGGRSRRRETQYF
TRBD1,TRBJ1-2,TRBV27,few,TGTGCCAGCAGTCGATACGGACAGGGGCCCAATGGCTACACCTTC,CASSRYGQGPNGYTF
TRBD1,TRBJ2-2,TRBV10-2,.,TGCGCCAGCAGGACAGGGACCTTGAACACCGGGGAGCTGTTTTTT,CASRTGTLNTGELFF
TRBD1,TRBJ1-4,TRBV18,.,TGTGCCAGCTCACTACAGGGGGTTGGTGAAAAACTGTTTTTT,CASSLQGVGEKLFF
TRBD1,TRBJ1-2,TRBV5-1,.,TGCGCCAGCAGCTTCGGAGGGGGCCGTCAGTATGGCTACACCTTC,CASSFGGGRQYGYTF
.,TRBJ2-3,TRBV2,.,TGTGCCAGCAGTGGTGGCTTTCCAAACACAGATACGCAGTATTTT,CASSGGFPNTDTQYF
.,TRBJ2-1,TRBV9,.,TGTGCCAGCAGCGTAGCGGGGGTGGGGAGCTCCTACAATGAGCAGTTCTTC,CASSVAGVGSSYNEQFF
TRBD1,TRBJ1-4,TRBV7-6,.,TGTGCCAGCAGCTTGTTTGGTGGGGGCCCAGGGGGAGAAAAACTGTTTTTT,CASSLFGGGPGGEKLFF
TRBD2,TRBJ2-4,TRBV4-1,.,TGCGCCAGCAGCCGGATAAACCTCCTAGCGGGAGCCAAAAACATTCAGTACTTC,CASSRINLLAGAKNIQYF
.,TRBJ1-2,TRBV5-5,.,TGTGCCAGCAGCTGGGGGGACCAATGGGGCTACACCTTC,CASSWGDQWGYTF
.,TRBJ1-6,TRBV14,.,TGTGCCAGCAGCCACCCGGCAGGGGACCTTAGGCCCCTCCACTTT,CASSHPAGDLRPLHF
.,TRBJ1-1,TRBV15,once,TGTGCCACCAGCAGGAAAACAGGACGGACTGAAGCTTTCTTT,CATSRKTGRTEAFF
.,TRBJ2-2,TRBV11-3,.,TGTGCCAGCAGCCGGTCCCGAAACACCGGGGAGCTGTTTTTT,CASSRSRNTGELFF
.,TRBJ2-7,TRBV6-5,.,TGTGCCAGCACCCAACCGACAGGCTCCTACGAGCAGTACTTC,CASTQPTGSYEQYF
.,TRBJ2-2,TRBV5-1,.,TGCGCCAGCAGTCGGCAGGGTACCGGGGAGCTGTTTTTT,CASSRQGTGELFF
.,TRBJ1-3,TRBV9,.,TGTGCCAGCAGCGTAGGTCCGGGGGGGCCTGTTTACTCTGGAAACACCATATATTTT,CASSVGPGGPVYSGNTIYF
.,TRBJ1-4,TRBV18,.,TGTGCCATCTCACTAGACAGCCCTAATGAAAAACTGTTTTTT,CAISLDSPNEKLFF
TRBD1,TRBJ2-5,TRBV9,.,TGTGCCAGCAGCCCCTCAGGGGGCCCCGGGGGTCTAGAGACCCAGTACTTC,CASSPSGGPGGLETQYF
TRBD2,TRBJ2-7,TRBV5-1,.,TGCGCCAGCAGCTTGGCGGCTAGCGGGGGCCGAGCAGACTACGAGCAGTACTTC,CASSLAASGGRADYEQYF
TRBD1,TRBJ2-7,TRBV10-3,.,TGTGCCATCAGTGTGGGACAGGGGGACTACGAGCAGTACTTC,CAISVGQGDYEQYF
.,TRBJ1-1,TRBV28,.,TGTGCCAGCAGCTCAAGAGCCAGGTACGCTTTCTTT,CASSSRARYAFF
TRBD2,TRBJ2-3,TRBV6-2/TRBV6-3,.,TGTGCCAGCAGCTGGACTAGCGGGGCAGATACGCAGTATTTT,CASSWTSGADTQYF